These T cell receptor beta chains were read from a single sample in a study of cytomegalovirus exposure and HLA in healthy donors. The repertoire was sequenced with immunoSEQ multiplex PCR; TCRdb's copy has only in-frame clones and lacks some. The table shows 200,000 or so clones, with around 82% occurring only once. The source material was PBMCs. Receptors originate from a woman aged 25-40 years in good health and CMV-seronegative. The CDR3 runs from the conserved cysteine through the conserved F or W. The D gene is left open where the match is weak. Clone size is stated in some rows and not others, as once, few, many or a class when expanded.

abundance	d_gene	v_gene	j_gene	CDR3aa	CDR3nt
NA	NA	TRBV5-1	TRBJ2-7	CASSSWDNSYEQYF	TGCGCCAGCAGCTCATGGGACAACTCCTACGAGCAGTACTTC
NA	TRBD2	TRBV5-6	TRBJ2-1	CASSAGTSGGVIF	TGTGCCAGCAGCGCTGGAACTAGCGGGGGGGTCATCTTC
NA	TRBD2	TRBV5-8	TRBJ2-5	CASSFASGRLQETQYF	TGTGCCAGCAGCTTTGCTAGCGGGAGGCTCCAAGAGACCCAGTACTTC
NA	TRBD1	TRBV29-1	TRBJ2-1	CSVDRAYNEQFF	TGCAGCGTCGACAGGGCCTACAATGAGCAGTTCTTC
NA	TRBD1	TRBV15	TRBJ2-1	CATSERYGTGRNEQFF	TGTGCCACCAGCGAGAGATACGGGACAGGGAGGAATGAGCAGTTCTTC
few	NA	TRBV6-5	TRBJ1-5	CASSYREGNQPQHF	TGTGCCAGCAGTTATAGGGAGGGTAATCAGCCCCAGCATTTT
NA	NA	TRBV4-1	TRBJ2-5	CASSQGPHPETQYF	TGCGCCAGCAGCCAAGGGCCGCACCCAGAGACCCAGTACTTC
once	NA	TRBV28	TRBJ2-7	CASGSTYEQYF	TGTGCCAGCGGGAGTACCTACGAGCAGTACTTC
NA	TRBD1	TRBV7-2	TRBJ1-2	CASRGIRGLGGYTF	TGTGCCAGCAGGGGAATCAGGGGGCTGGGTGGCTACACCTTC
NA	NA	TRBV14	TRBJ2-1	CASSQSLSYNEQFF	TGTGCCAGCAGCCAGAGCCTTTCCTACAATGAGCAGTTCTTC
NA	NA	TRBV19	TRBJ2-7	CASSIAATYEQYF	TGTGCCAGTAGTATAGCAGCGACCTACGAGCAGTACTTC
NA	NA	TRBV5-4	TRBJ1-1	CASSSGGVHTEAFF	TGTGCCAGCAGCAGTGGCGGGGTTCACACTGAAGCTTTCTTT
NA	TRBD2	TRBV5-1	TRBJ2-7	CASSYASGRAYEQYF	TGCGCCAGCAGTTACGCTAGCGGGAGGGCCTACGAGCAGTACTTC
few	NA	TRBV29-1	TRBJ1-1	CSITEGSTEAFF	TGCAGCATCACGGAAGGGAGCACTGAAGCTTTCTTT
NA	NA	TRBV30	TRBJ1-5	CAWGQKNQPQHF	TGTGCCTGGGGACAGAAAAATCAGCCCCAGCATTTT
NA	TRBD1	TRBV12-5	TRBJ2-5	CASGAGTEETQYF	TGTGCTAGTGGAGCCGGGACAGAAGAGACCCAGTACTTC
NA	TRBD2	TRBV2	TRBJ2-7	CASSGGLAVDEQYF	TGTGCCAGCAGTGGGGGACTAGCGGTCGACGAGCAGTACTTC
few	TRBD2	TRBV5-4	TRBJ2-3	CASSFRTSGTDTQYF	TGTGCCAGCAGCTTCCGGACTAGCGGCACAGATACGCAGTATTTT
NA	NA	TRBV7-9	TRBJ2-1	CASSDGWRNEQFF	TGTGCCAGCAGTGACGGTTGGAGGAATGAGCAGTTCTTC
NA	NA	TRBV30	TRBJ2-3	CAWSLPGGPSGDTQYF	TGTGCCTGGAGCCTCCCCGGGGGGCCCTCCGGAGATACGCAGTATTTT
NA	NA	TRBV6-1	TRBJ2-7	CASSELNIYEQYF	TGTGCCAGCAGTGAACTTAACATCTACGAGCAGTACTTC
NA	NA	TRBV5-1	TRBJ2-5	CASSWDSQETQYF	TGCGCCAGCAGCTGGGACTCTCAAGAGACCCAGTACTTC
NA	TRBD1	TRBV7-6	TRBJ1-1	CASSANRGVRNTEAFF	TGTGCCAGCAGCGCCAACAGGGGTGTGAGGAACACTGAAGCTTTCTTT
NA	NA	TRBV7-9	TRBJ2-7	CASSLGGILYEQYF	TGTGCCAGCAGCTTAGGCGGGATCCTTTACGAGCAGTACTTC
NA	NA	TRBV5-1	TRBJ1-5	CASRENSYSNQPQHF	TGCGCCAGCAGGGAAAACAGTTATAGCAATCAGCCCCAGCATTTT
NA	TRBD1	TRBV18	TRBJ1-5	CASSLLDNRGQQPQHF	TGTGCCAGCTCACTACTTGACAACAGGGGGCAACAGCCCCAGCATTTT
NA	NA	TRBV7-2	TRBJ2-5	CASSLRLEETQYF	TGTGCCAGCAGCTTACGATTGGAGGAGACCCAGTACTTC
NA	NA	TRBV7-9	TRBJ1-4	CASSLVRGEKLFF	TGTGCCAGCAGCTTAGTCCGGGGAGAAAAACTGTTTTTT
once	TRBD2	TRBV6-5	TRBJ2-7	CASSYDLAGESYEQYF	TGTGCCAGCAGTTACGACTTAGCGGGAGAATCCTACGAGCAGTACTTC
NA	NA	TRBV10-3	TRBJ1-3	CAISVRFGISGNTIYF	TGTGCCATCAGTGTCAGGTTTGGCATCTCTGGAAACACCATATATTTT
NA	NA	TRBV7-9	TRBJ2-5	CASSLEALARETQYF	TGTGCCAGCAGCTTAGAGGCATTAGCGAGAGAGACCCAGTACTTC